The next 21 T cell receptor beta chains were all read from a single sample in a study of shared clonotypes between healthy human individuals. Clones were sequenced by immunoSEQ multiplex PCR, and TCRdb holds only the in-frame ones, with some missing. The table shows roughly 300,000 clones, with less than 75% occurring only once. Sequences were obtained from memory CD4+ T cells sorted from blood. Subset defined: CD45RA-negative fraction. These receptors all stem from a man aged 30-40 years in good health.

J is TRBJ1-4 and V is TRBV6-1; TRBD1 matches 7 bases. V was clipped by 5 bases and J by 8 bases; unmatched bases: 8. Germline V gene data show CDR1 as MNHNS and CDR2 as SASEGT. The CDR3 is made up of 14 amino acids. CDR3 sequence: CASSFFGRGEKLFF. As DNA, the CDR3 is TGTGCCAGCAGTTTCTTCGGCAGGGGGGAAAAACTGTTTTTT.

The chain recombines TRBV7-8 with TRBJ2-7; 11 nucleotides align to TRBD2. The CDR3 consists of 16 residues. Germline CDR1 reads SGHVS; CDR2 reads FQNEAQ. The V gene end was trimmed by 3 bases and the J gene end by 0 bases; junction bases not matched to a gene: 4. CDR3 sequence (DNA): TGTGCCAGCAGCTTCGGACTAGCGGGTACCTCCTACGAGCAGTACTTC. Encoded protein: CASSFGLAGTSYEQYF.

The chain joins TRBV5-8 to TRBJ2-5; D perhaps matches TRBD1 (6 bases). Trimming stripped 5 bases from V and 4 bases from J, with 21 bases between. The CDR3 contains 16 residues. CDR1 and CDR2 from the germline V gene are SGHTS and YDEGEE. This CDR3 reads CASRKNRAGRGETQYF. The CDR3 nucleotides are TGTGCCAGCAGGAAAAACAGGGCCGGTCGGGGAGAGACCCAGTACTTC.

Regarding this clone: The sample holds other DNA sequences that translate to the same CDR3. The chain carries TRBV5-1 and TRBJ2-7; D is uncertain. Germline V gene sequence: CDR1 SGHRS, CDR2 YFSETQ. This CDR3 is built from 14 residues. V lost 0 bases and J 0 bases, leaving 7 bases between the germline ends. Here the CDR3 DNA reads TGCGCCAGCAGCTTGGCCCTCAGCTCCTACGAGCAGTACTTC. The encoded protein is CASSLALSSYEQYF.

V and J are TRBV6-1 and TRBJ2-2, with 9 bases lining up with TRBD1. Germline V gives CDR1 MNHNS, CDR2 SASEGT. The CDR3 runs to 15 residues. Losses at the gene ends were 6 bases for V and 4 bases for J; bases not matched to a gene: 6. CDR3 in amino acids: CASSRQGVGTGELFF. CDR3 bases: TGTGCCAGCAGCCGACAGGGGGTGGGCACCGGGGAGCTGTTTTTT.

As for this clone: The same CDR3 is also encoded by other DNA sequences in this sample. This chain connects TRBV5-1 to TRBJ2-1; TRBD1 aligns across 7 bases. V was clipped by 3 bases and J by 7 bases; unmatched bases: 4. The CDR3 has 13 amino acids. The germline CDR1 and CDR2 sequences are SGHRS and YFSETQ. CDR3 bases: TGCGCCAGCAGCTCTTTACAGGGGAATGAGCAGTTCTTC. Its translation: CASSSLQGNEQFF.

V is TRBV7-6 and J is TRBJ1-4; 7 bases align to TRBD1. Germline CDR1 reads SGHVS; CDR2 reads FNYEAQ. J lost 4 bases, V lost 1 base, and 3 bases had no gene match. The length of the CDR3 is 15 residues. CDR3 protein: CASSLGRGVNEKLFF. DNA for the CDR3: TGTGCCAGCAGCTTAGGCAGGGGGGTTAATGAAAAACTGTTTTTT.

CDR3 in amino acids: CASSLASGTRPEYF. The DNA of the CDR3 is TGTGCCAGCAGCTTGGCTAGCGGGACCCGTCCCGAGTACTTC. The chain combines TRBV5-5 with TRBJ2-7, with TRBD2 matching over 9 bases. V shed 0 bases and J 11 bases; nucleotides not matched to a gene: 9. Per the germline V gene, CDR1 is SGHKS and CDR2 is YYEKEE (reference sequence). This CDR3 is built from 14 residues.

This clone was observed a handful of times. The CDR3 DNA reads TGTGCCAGCAGCTTACCGGGACTAGCGGGAGTCCACAATGAGCAGTTCTTC. Protein product: CASSLPGLAGVHNEQFF. The rearrangement uses TRBV7-9 and TRBJ2-1; 14 nucleotides align to TRBD2. The CDR3 is 17 residues long. From germline, CDR1 is SEHNR and CDR2 FQNEAQ (reference sequence). After removal of 2 bases from V and 5 bases from J, the junction contained 5 bases not matched to a gene. Complete variable domain (other parts from reference TRBV7-9 and TRBJ2-1): DTGVSQNPRHKITKRGQNVTFRCDPISEHNRLYWYRQTLGQGPEFLTYFQNEAQLEKSRLLSDRFSAERPKGSFSTLEIQRTEQGDSAMYLCASSLPGLAGVHNEQFFGPGTRLTVL.

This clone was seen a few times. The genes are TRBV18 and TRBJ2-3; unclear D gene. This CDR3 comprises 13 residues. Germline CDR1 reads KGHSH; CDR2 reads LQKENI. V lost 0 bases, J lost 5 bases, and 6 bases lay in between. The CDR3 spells CASSPPSIDTQYF. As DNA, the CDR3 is TGTGCCAGCTCACCACCGAGTATAGATACGCAGTATTTT.

Here the CDR3 DNA reads TGTGCCAGCAGCCCAGACAGGGGCTGGAATGAAAAACTGTTTTTT. Protein sequence: CASSPDRGWNEKLFF. The rearrangement uses TRBV7-9 and TRBJ1-4; TRBD1 matches 8 bases. The ends lost 5 bases at V and 5 bases at J; junction bases unmatched: 7. The CDR3 has 15 residues. CDR1 is SEHNR, CDR2 FQNEAQ, per germline (reference sequence). Full variable domain (rest looked up from reference TRBV7-9 and TRBJ1-4): DTGVSQNPRHKITKRGQNVTFRCDPISEHNRLYWYRQTLGQGPEFLTYFQNEAQLEKSRLLSDRFSAERPKGSFSTLEIQRTEQGDSAMYLCASSPDRGWNEKLFFGSGTQLSVL.

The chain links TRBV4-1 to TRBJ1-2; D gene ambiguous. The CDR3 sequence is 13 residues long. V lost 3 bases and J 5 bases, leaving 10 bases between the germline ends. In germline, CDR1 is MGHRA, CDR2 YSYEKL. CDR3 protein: CASSQTGRYGYTF. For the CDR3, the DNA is TGCGCCAGCAGCCAGACTGGACGGTATGGCTACACCTTC.

CDR3 protein: CASRKADSLKLFF. Written as DNA, the CDR3 is TGTGCCAGCAGAAAAGCTGACAGCCTAAAGCTGTTTTTT. The gene calls are TRBV27 and TRBJ2-2; weak D call: TRBD1 (5 bases). The V and J ends lost 6 bases and 12 bases respectively, with 17 bases between them. Germline loops: CDR1 MNHEY, CDR2 SMNVEV (reference sequence). The CDR3 loop spans 13 amino acids.

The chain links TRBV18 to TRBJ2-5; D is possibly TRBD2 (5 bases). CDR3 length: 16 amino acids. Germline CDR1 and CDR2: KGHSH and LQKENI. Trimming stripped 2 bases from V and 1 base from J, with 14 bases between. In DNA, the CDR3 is TGTGCCAGCTCACCAAACGGGGTGGGCACCCAAGAGACCCAGTACTTC. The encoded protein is CASSPNGVGTQETQYF. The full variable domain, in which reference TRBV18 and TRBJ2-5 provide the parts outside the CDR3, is NAGVMQNPRHLVRRRGQEARLRCSPMKGHSHVYWYRQLPEEGLKFMVYLQKENIIDESGMPKERFSAEFPKEGPSILRIQQVVRGDSAAYFCASSPNGVGTQETQYFGPGTRLLVL.

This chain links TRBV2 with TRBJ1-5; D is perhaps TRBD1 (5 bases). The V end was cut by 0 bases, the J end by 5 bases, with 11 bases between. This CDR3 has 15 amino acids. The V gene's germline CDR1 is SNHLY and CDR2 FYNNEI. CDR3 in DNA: TGTGCCAGCAGTGAAGCGCTTTCAGGGTATCAGCCCCAGCATTTT. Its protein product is CASSEALSGYQPQHF. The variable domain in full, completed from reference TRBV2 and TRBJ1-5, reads EPEVTQTPSHQVTQMGQEVILRCVPISNHLYFYWYRQILGQKVEFLVSFYNNEISEKSEIFDDQFSVERPDGSNFTLKIRSTKLEDSAMYFCASSEALSGYQPQHFGDGTRLSIL.

DNA for the CDR3: TGTGCCACCAGCCCCCGCAGACAAAACTACAATGAGCAGTTCTTC. Its translation: CATSPRRQNYNEQFF. The V call is TRBV15, the J call TRBJ2-1; D ambiguous. Germline values: CDR1 LNHNV, CDR2 YYDKDF (reference sequence). The CDR3 has 15 residues. V lost 5 bases, J lost 3 bases, and 14 bases lay in between.

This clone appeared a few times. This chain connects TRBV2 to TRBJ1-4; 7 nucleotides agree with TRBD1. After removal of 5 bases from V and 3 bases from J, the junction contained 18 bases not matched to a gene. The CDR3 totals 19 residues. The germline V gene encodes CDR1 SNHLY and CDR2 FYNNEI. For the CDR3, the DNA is TGTGCCAGCAGTTATAGGGGAGACAGGGCACGGAGATCTAATGAAAAACTGTTTTTT. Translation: CASSYRGDRARRSNEKLFF. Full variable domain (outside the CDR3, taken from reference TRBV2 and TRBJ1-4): EPEVTQTPSHQVTQMGQEVILRCVPISNHLYFYWYRQILGQKVEFLVSFYNNEISEKSEIFDDQFSVERPDGSNFTLKIRSTKLEDSAMYFCASSYRGDRARRSNEKLFFGSGTQLSVL.

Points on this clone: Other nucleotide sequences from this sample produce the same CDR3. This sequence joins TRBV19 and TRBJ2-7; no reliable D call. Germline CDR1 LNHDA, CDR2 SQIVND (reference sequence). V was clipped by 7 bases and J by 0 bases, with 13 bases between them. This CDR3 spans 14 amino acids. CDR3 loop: CASKVTRSSYEQYF. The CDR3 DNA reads TGTGCCAGTAAGGTCACCCGGAGCTCCTACGAGCAGTACTTC. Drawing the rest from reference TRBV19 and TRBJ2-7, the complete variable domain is DGGITQSPKYLFRKEGQNVTLSCEQNLNHDAMYWYRQDPGQGLRLIYYSQIVNDFQKGDIAEGYSVSREKKESFPLTVTSAQKNPTAFYLCASKVTRSSYEQYFGPGTRLTVT.

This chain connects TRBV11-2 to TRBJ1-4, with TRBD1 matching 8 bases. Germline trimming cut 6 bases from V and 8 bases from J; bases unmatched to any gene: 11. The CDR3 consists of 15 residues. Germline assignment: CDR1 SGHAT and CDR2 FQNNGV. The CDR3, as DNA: TGTGCCAGCAGAATGGCAGGGGGCGCGCGGGAAAAACTGTTTTTT. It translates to CASRMAGGAREKLFF.

The CDR3 region is CASRKDKLSGRASGELFF. CDR3 in DNA: TGTGCCAGCAGGAAGGATAAACTTAGCGGGAGGGCGTCTGGGGAGCTGTTTTTT. The gene calls are TRBV5-4 and TRBJ2-2; the match to TRBD2 covers 11 bases. V dropped 5 bases and J dropped 8; count of bases not matched to a gene: 17. Germline CDR1 reads SGHNT; CDR2 reads YYREEE (reference sequence). This CDR3 has 18 amino acids.

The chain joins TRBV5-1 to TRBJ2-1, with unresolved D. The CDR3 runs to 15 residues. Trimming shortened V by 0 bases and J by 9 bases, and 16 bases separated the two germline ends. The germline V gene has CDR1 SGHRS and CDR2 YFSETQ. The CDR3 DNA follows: TGCGCCAGCAGCTTGGCCAATGGCCCCTCCGGTGAGCAGTTCTTC. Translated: CASSLANGPSGEQFF.